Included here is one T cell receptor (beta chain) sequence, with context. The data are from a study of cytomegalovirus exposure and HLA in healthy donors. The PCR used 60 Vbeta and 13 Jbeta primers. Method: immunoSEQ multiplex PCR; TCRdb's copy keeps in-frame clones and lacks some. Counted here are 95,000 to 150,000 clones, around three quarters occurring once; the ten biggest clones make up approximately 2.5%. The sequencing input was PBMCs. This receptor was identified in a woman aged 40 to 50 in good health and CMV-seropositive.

CDR3 in DNA: TGTGCCAGCAGCCCCCGGACAGGGTCGAACACTGAAGCTTTCTTT. Its translation: CASSPRTGSNTEAFF. The chain uses TRBV7-9 and TRBJ1-1; 8 nucleotides line up with TRBD1. V lost 5 bases to trimming and J lost 1 base; unmatched junction nucleotides: 6. Germline V gene sequence: CDR1 SEHNR, CDR2 FQNEAQ (reference sequence). The CDR3 sequence is 15 residues long.